This T cell receptor beta chain emerged from a study of T cells expressing NK-cell markers. Study information: The authors derived TCR beta repertoires from sorted CD3+CD56+NKG2C+, CD3+CD56+NKG2C- and CD3+CD56-NKG2C+ T cells. Overall study results and limits: Leadership of the CD3+CD56-NKG2C+ fraction also belonged to these clonotypes in several donors. The dominant NKG2C+ clonotypes represented 1.0-7.0% of CD8+ T cells in six donors.

TCRdb re-called the 5' RACE reads and gives one entry per CDR3 protein, without DNA. This sample's clone table lists about 460,000 distinct CDR3 sequences. As concerns this clonotype: Its antigen remains unidentified.

CDR1 MNHEY and CDR2 SVGAGI come from the germline V gene. The CDR3 totals 20 residues. This TCR was recovered from a woman between 45 and 60 years old in good health. Sequenced: blood T cells: a sorted CD56 or NKG2C T cell subset, CD4+ or CD8+ T cells, or bulk PBMC T cells (not recorded which). This rearrangement joins TRBV6-5 to TRBJ2-2; absent DNA, TCRdb's TRBD1 call cannot be checked. The CDR3 sequence: CASSYSIGGFGTGTTGELFF.